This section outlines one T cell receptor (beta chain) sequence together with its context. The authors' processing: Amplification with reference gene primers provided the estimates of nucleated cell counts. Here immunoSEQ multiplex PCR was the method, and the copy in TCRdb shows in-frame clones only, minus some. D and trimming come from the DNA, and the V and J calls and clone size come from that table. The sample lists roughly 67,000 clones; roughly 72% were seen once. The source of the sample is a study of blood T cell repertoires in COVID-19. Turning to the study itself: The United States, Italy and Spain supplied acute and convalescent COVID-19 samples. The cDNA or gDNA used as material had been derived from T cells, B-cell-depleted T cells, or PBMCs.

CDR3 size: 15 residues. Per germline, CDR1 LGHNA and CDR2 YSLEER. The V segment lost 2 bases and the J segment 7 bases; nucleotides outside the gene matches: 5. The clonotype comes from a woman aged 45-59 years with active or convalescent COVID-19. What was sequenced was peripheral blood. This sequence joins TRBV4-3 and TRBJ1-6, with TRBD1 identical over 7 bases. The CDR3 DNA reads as TGCGCCAGCAGCCAAATGGGACAGAGAAATTCACCCCTCCACTTT. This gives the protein CASSQMGQRNSPLHF.